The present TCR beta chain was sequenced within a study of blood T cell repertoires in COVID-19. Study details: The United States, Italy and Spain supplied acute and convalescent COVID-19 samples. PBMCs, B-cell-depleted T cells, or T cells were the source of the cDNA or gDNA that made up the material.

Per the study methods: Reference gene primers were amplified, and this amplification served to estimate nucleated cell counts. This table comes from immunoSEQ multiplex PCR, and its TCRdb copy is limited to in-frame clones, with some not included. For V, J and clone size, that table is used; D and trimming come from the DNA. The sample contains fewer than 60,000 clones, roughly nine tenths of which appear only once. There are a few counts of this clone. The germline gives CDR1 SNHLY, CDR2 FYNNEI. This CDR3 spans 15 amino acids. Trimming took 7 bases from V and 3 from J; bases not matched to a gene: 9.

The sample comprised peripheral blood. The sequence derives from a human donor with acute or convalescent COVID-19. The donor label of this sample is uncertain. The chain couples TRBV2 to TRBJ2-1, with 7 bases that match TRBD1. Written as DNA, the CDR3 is TGTGCCAGCACAGGACAGGTGGTGGTCTACAATGAGCAGTTCTTC. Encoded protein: CASTGQVVVYNEQFF.